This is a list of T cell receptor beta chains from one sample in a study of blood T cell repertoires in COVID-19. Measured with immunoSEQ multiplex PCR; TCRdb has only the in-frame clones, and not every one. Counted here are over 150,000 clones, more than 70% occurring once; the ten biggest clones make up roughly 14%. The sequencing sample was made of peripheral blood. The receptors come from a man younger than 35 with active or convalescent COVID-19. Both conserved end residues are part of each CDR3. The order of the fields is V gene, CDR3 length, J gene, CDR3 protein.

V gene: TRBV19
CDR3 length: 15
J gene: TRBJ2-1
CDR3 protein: CASAWDGQLYNEQFF

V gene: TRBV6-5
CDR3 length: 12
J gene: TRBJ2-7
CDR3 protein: CASSLTRVEQYF

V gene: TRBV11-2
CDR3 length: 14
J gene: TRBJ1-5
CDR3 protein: CASSLERGGQPQHF

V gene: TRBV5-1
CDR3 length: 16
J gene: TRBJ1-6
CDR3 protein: CASSLQGPVPDSPLHF

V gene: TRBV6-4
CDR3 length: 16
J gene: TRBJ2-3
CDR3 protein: CASSETPGMPGDTQYF

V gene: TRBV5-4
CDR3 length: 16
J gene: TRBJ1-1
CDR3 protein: CASSRDRGRIGTEAFF

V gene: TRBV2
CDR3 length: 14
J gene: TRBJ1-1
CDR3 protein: CASSPGTTGTEAFF

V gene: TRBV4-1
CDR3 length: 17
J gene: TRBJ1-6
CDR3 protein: CASSQDRQGALNSPLHF

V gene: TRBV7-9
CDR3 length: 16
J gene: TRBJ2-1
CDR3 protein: CASSSRVAGALNEQFF

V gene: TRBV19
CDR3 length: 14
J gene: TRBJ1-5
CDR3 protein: CASSAGRVRQPQHF

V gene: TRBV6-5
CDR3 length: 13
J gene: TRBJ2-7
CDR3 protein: CASSALLAGEQYF

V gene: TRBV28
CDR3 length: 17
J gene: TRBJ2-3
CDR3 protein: CASSPHSGGTSTDTQYF

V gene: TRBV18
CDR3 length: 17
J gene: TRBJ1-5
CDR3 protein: CASSSTRDRVGNQPQHF

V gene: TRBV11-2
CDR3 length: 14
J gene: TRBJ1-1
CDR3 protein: CASSGTGRGTEAFF

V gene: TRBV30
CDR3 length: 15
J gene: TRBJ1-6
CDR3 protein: CAWSRRRARNSPLHF